What follows describes a single T cell receptor beta chain. Antigen specificity is unknown. Trimming stripped 4 bases from V and 2 bases from J, with 12 bases between. Germline-derived CDR1 and CDR2 are SQVTM and ANQGSEA. The CDR3 extends over 14 amino acids. This sample was taken from a study of identifying expanded T cells in peripheral blood. No infections or other immune events were documented during collection. TCRdb's table, derived via immunoSEQ multiplex PCR, lists solely in-frame clones and lacks some. The sample shows around 100,000 clones, about 89% of them seen only once. Study findings and constraints: Clone count variance between roughly two-week samples rose with total template count. About 1.3 clones differed between technical replicates, versus around 15 and 18 over time.

The J gene is TRBJ1-5, the V gene TRBV29-1; D gene unclear. The sample consisted of blood. This receptor was identified in a person between 18 and 70 years old in good health. The CDR3 coding sequence is TGCAGCGTTGTCGCCGGGGATGGCAATCAGCCCCAGCATTTT. It specifies CSVVAGDGNQPQHF.